The rows below give T cell receptor beta chains drawn from one sample of a study of blood T cell repertoires in COVID-19. Data came from immunoSEQ multiplex PCR; TCRdb stores just in-frame clones and leaves some out. The repertoire holds some 150,000 clones, with approximately 85% as singletons. Sequencing was performed on peripheral blood. The receptors stem from a man aged 60 to 69 who had recovered from COVID-19. CDR3s leave out the opening cysteine and the closing phenylalanine or tryptophan. A D gene is named only where the DNA matches it firmly.

TRBV11-2 - ASSWERGEQY
TRBV6-6 TRBD2 ASSPGTSGGRTGELF
TRBV27 TRBD1 ASSSQGGQPQH
TRBV5-4 TRBD1 ASSLGDRANYEQY
TRBV6-4 TRBD2 ATRGGYNEQF
TRBV25-1 TRBD1 ASSGQGYQPQH
TRBV9 - ASSVFGGREYT
TRBV10-3 TRBD1 AISVNPDRVATEAF
TRBV11-3 - ASRKFQGFGETQY
TRBV6-5 TRBD1 ASSYSGTGGNQPQH
TRBV7-2 - ASSLGLLDSGNTIY
TRBV24-1 - ATSDPGSVQETQY
TRBV30 - AWRVRGARDTDTQY
TRBV7-3 TRBD1 ASSSDRGNEQF
TRBV5-4 - ASSPPAGMDGYT
TRBV7-8 - ASSLGQGGDNEQF
TRBV9 - ASSVAGGNTEAF
TRBV6-1 - ASSENRSGYT
TRBV5-5 - ASREAMQGYYGYT
TRBV2 - ASSRAGDYGYT
TRBV5-8 - ASSQYQPQH
TRBV19 TRBD1 ASSTQQGAEGYT
TRBV6-5 - ASRMGGDRNTIY
TRBV27 TRBD1 ASSLKNRGNTEAF